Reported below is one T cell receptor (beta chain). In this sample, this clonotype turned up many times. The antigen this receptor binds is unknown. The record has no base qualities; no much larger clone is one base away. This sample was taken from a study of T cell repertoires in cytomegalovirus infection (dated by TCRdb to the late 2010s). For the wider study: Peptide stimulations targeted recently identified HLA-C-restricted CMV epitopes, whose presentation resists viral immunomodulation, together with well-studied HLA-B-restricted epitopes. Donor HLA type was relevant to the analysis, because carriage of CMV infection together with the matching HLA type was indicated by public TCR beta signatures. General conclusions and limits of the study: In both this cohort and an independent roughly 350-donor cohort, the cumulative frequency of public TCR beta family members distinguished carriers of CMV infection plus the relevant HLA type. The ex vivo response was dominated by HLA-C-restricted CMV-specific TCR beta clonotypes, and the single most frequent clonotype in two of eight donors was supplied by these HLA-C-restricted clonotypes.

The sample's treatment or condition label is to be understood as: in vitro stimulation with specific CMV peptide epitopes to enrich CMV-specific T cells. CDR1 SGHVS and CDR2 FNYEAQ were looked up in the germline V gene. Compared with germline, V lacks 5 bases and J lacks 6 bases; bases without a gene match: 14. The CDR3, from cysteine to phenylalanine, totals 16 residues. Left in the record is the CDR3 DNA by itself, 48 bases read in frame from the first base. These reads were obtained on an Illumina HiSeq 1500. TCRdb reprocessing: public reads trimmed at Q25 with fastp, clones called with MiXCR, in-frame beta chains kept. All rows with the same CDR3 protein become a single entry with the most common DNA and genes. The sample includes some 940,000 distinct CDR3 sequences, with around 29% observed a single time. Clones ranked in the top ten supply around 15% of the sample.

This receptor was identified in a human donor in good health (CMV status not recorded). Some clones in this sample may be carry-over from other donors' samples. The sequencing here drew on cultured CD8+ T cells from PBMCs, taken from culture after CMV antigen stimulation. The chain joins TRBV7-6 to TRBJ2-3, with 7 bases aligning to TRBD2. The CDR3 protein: CASSNGTTSVWDTQYF. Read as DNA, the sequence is TGTGCCAGCAGCAACGGGACTACGTCGGTGTGGGATACGCAGTATTTT.